Detailed here is one T cell receptor beta chain. Its antigen is as yet unknown. CDR1 is MNHEY, CDR2 SVGEGT, per germline. There are 15 residues in the CDR3. V dropped 4 bases and J dropped 0 bases, with 10 bases sitting between them. The data were taken from a study of T cell repertoires in cytomegalovirus infection. Turning to the study itself: Alongside well-studied HLA-B-restricted CMV epitopes, recently identified HLA-C-restricted CMV epitopes were also used. Carrying CMV and the relevant HLA type showed in public TCR beta signatures. Points from the study as a whole: Predominance within the ex vivo response was attributable to HLA-C-restricted CMV-specific TCR beta clonotypes.

TCRdb analysed the reads with MiXCR anew, one entry per CDR3 protein. The repertoire holds 650,000 to 900,000 distinct CDR3 sequences, with 30% to 35% as singletons. The starting material was cultured CD8+ T cells from PBMCs, obtained from culture after CMV antigen stimulation. The clonotype originates from a human donor in good health (CMV status not recorded). Some clones in this sample may be carry-over from other donors' samples. This rearrangement joins TRBV6-2 or TRBV6-3 to TRBJ2-1; D unclear. For the CDR3, the DNA is TGTGCCAGCAGTTTTTCCGTTCTCTCCTACAATGAGCAGTTCTTC. Encoded protein: CASSFSVLSYNEQFF.